A selection of T cell receptor beta chains follows, all from one sample in a study of tumor-infiltrating lymphocytes in primary liver carcinoma. TCRdb processed the multiplex PCR reads anew with MiXCR; each CDR3 protein has one entry. This table holds under 150,000 distinct CDR3 sequences, around two thirds found once. Sequenced sample: tumor-adjacent normal liver tissue. These receptors came from a woman aged 55-70 years with primary liver carcinoma and hepatitis B virus infection. Each CDR3 is given without its conserved first and last residue. Fields, in order: V gene, CDR3 protein.

TRBV6-5 | ASSPLLAGCRNEQL
TRBV2 | ATPEDNEQF
TRBV5-4 | AGSLATGAGYEQY
TRBV6-1 | ASSEAKARLDTEAF
TRBV6-1 | ASRGQEHDSYNEQF
TRBV30 | AWNARGSDTQY
TRBV29-1 | SVGGGLDINEQF
TRBV24-1 | ATSDSSGSSRSYNEQF
TRBV11-2 | ASSLIPEPGAQY
TRBV29-1 | SIAYRYDTEAF
TRBV5-5 | ASNQNRGRSNQPQH
TRBV6-1 | ASSEAAGTGGTEAL
TRBV5-1 | ANSLIGQISYEQY
TRBV29-1 | SVMYSGILNAEAF
TRBV6-1 | ASKVLGGAGVEETQC
TRBV5-1 | ASSFGGTIQDKALH
TRBV12-3/TRBV12-4 | ASTDVAGHEQF
TRBV6-5 | AGGTSRANILT
TRBV11-3 | ASNQTSAVYNEQF
TRBV4-1 | ASRQLTGISYEQY
TRBV29-1 | SVDRSRGEAS
TRBV28 | VSRPPREGVPY
TRBV14 | ASSQRQSYGYT
TRBV11-2 | ASSLHPRDYNEQF
TRBV11-1 | ASSQTDSSEAF
TRBV5-5 | ASSYWTGNTGELF